The 2 T cell receptor beta chains presented below share a single source sample, sequenced in a study of OX40 agonist ivuxolimab in advanced cancers. Only in-frame clones appear in the TCRdb table, and some are missing; sequencing was by immunoSEQ multiplex PCR. Found here are 69,000 or so clones, 85% of them singletons; the top ten hold under 0.55%. The starting material was CD4+ or CD8+ T cells sorted from blood, obtained in a trial of the OX40 agonist ivuxolimab. All receptors derive from an adult with an advanced solid tumor such as melanoma, head and neck, liver or kidney cancer.

The chain recombines TRBV19 with TRBJ1-1; TRBD1 matches at 7 bases. From germline, CDR1 is LNHDA and CDR2 SQIVND (reference sequence). The CDR3 contains 14 residues. Germline trimming cut 6 bases from V and 0 bases from J; bases unmatched to any gene: 4. The CDR3 DNA follows: TGTGCCAGTAGAAGGGGACAGATGAACACTGAAGCTTTCTTT. This sequence encodes CASRRGQMNTEAFF. Full variable domain (outside the CDR3, taken from reference TRBV19 and TRBJ1-1): DGGITQSPKYLFRKEGQNVTLSCEQNLNHDAMYWYRQDPGQGLRLIYYSQIVNDFQKGDIAEGYSVSREKKESFPLTVTSAQKNPTAFYLCASRRGQMNTEAFFGQGTRLTVV.

The rearrangement links TRBV7-2 to TRBJ1-5; D unclear. The CDR3 totals 14 residues. V was trimmed by 1 base and J by 3 bases, leaving 7 bases between them. The germline V gene has CDR1 SGHTA and CDR2 FQGNSA. Written as DNA, the CDR3 is TGTGCCAGCAGCTTAGGGGTATACAATCAGCCCCAGCATTTT. Amino acid sequence: CASSLGVYNQPQHF.